The 20 T cell receptor beta chains below all came from one sample that was sequenced in a study of immune evolution from preneoplasia to lung adenocarcinoma. The table came from immunoSEQ multiplex PCR; TCRdb's copy has only in-frame clones and leaves some out. This table holds roughly 4,000 clones, 77% found once. Material: FFPE lung adenocarcinoma in situ tissue. The receptors were gathered from a person aged 60 to 85 with lung adenocarcinoma.

This clone was found a few times. The chain is built from TRBV11-2 and TRBJ2-7; TRBD1 is a possible D gene (6 bases). The CDR3 covers 14 residues. With 2 bases removed from V and 7 bases from J, the gap between germline ends came to 15 bases. CDR1 and CDR2 (germline): SGHAT, FQNNGV. The CDR3 region has the DNA TGTGCCAGCAGCTTAATACAGGGCTCGGGAGAGCAGTACTTC. Its translation is CASSLIQGSGEQYF.

The chain combines TRBV15 with TRBJ1-2; 7 nucleotides align to TRBD1. The CDR3 has 15 residues. CDR1 is LNHNV and CDR2 is YYDKDF in the germline V gene (reference sequence). J gave up 4 bases and V 0 bases, and 5 bases lay outside the gene matches. CDR3 in DNA: TGTGCCACCAGCAGAGAGGCGGCAGGGGGCTATGGCTACACCTTC. Amino acid sequence: CATSREAAGGYGYTF.

The chain employs TRBV18 and TRBJ2-2; 7 bases match TRBD2. This CDR3 is 16 amino acids long. Germline CDR1 is KGHSH and CDR2 is LQKENI. The V segment lost 3 bases and the J segment 4 bases; nucleotides outside the gene matches: 8. CDR3 DNA sequence: TGTGCCAGCTCACCTTCCCTAGCGGCAAGCACCGGGGAGCTGTTTTTT. It encodes CASSPSLAASTGELFF.

There are a few counts of this clone. The rearrangement links TRBV15 to TRBJ2-5; D not resolved. Germline values: CDR1 LNHNV, CDR2 YYDKDF (reference sequence). The CDR3 runs 13 residues. V shed 5 bases and J shed 5 bases, with 12 bases lying between them. The CDR3 DNA is TGTGCCACCAGCGGGATAGCTGGGGAGACCCAGTACTTC. It yields the protein CATSGIAGETQYF.

This clone was observed a few times. This rearrangement joins TRBV28 to TRBJ1-2, with D perhaps TRBD1 (6 bases). The CDR3 has 13 residues. V shed 5 bases and J shed 14 bases, with 21 bases lying between them. CDR1 and CDR2 from the germline V gene are MDHEN and SYDVKM. CDR3 in DNA: TGTGCCAGCAGTCCATCTCCGGACAGCGACGAAACCTTC. Translation: CASSPSPDSDETF.

This clone was detected only a few times. The junction departs from the called germline gene at one end, perhaps through a read error. The chain links TRBV7-7 to TRBJ1-1; D ambiguous. CDR3 length: 15 residues. In germline, CDR1 is SSHAT, CDR2 FNYEAQ (reference sequence). CDR3 nucleotide sequence: TGTGCTAGCAGTTTTTACCGACGAGGGTACACTGAAGCTTTCTTT. It specifies CASSFYRRGYTEAFF.

The J gene is TRBJ2-1, the V gene TRBV7-3; D gene uncertain. V was trimmed by 5 bases and J by 9 bases, leaving 20 bases between them. CDR3 length: 15 amino acids. Per the germline V gene, CDR1 is SGHTA and CDR2 is FQGTGA. DNA of the CDR3: TGTGCCAGCAGCCGTACTTGGGCTGGGCCGGGTGAGCAGTTCTTC. Its translation is CASSRTWAGPGEQFF.

A single count supports this clone. The chain employs TRBV5-1 and TRBJ2-7; D not certain. Trimming took off 0 bases at V and 2 bases at J, with 9 bases between the two ends. Germline V CDR1 and CDR2: SGHRS, YFSETQ. The CDR3 covers 14 residues. The CDR3 spells CASSLVGTTYEQYF. As DNA, the CDR3 is TGCGCCAGCAGCTTGGTTGGAACTACCTACGAGCAGTACTTC.

The J gene is TRBJ2-7, the V gene TRBV5-6; D is ambiguous. The V end was cut by 0 bases, the J end by 2 bases, with 9 bases between. Germline CDR1 SGHDT, CDR2 YYEEEE. CDR3 length: 14 residues. The chain's CDR3 is CASSLVGNPYEQYF. The CDR3 bases are TGTGCCAGCAGCTTGGTCGGAAACCCCTACGAGCAGTACTTC.

This clone has a single count. The rearrangement links TRBV7-9 to TRBJ1-1; no firm D call. V lost 4 bases and J lost 2, with 5 bases in between. Germline values: CDR1 SEHNR, CDR2 FQNEAQ (reference sequence). The CDR3 contains 12 residues. Written as DNA, the CDR3 is TGTGCCAGCAGCTGGGCAAACACTGAAGCTTTCTTT. Amino acid sequence: CASSWANTEAFF.

The rearrangement joins TRBV21-1 to TRBJ2-2; no check of the table's D call, TRBD1, against the DNA was made. TRBV21-1 is reported as a pseudogene. CDR3 size: 16 residues. CDR3 coding DNA: TGTGCCAGCACCAATGGGGACAGGAGTAACACCGGGGAGCTGTTTTTT. This translates into CASTNGDRSNTGELFF.

The V call is TRBV29-1, the J call TRBJ1-2; D gene ambiguous. CDR1 and CDR2 from the germline V gene are SQVTM and ANQGSEA. Trimming left V 2 bases short and J 1 base short, with 14 bases between. The CDR3 has 15 amino acids. Here the CDR3 DNA reads TGCAGCGTTGAAACCCCACCCTCTTTTAACTATGGCTACACCTTC. Translation: CSVETPPSFNYGYTF.

This clone was seen more than once but under ten times. The J gene is TRBJ2-5, the V gene TRBV7-2; 12 bases line up with TRBD2. CDR3 length: 15 residues. Trimming at V came to 4 bases and at J to 5 bases, leaving 5 bases not matched to a gene. Germline V CDR1 and CDR2: SGHTA, FQGNSA. The CDR3 loop is CASSSTSGGYETQYF. The CDR3 bases are TGTGCCAGCAGCTCGACTAGCGGGGGCTACGAGACCCAGTACTTC.

The rearrangement uses TRBV28 and TRBJ2-1; 14 bases are shared with TRBD2. CDR3 size: 16 residues. V shed 6 bases and J 15 bases; nucleotides not matched to a gene: 16. Germline CDR1 MDHEN, CDR2 SYDVKM. CDR3 loop: CASRPERGLAGDEWFF. The CDR3 DNA reads TGTGCCAGCAGACCTGAGAGGGGACTAGCGGGGGACGAGTGGTTCTTC.

This clone has only a few counts. The chain combines TRBV5-1 with TRBJ2-5, with 12 bases that match TRBD2. The CDR3 contains 16 residues. CDR1 and CDR2 (germline): SGHRS, YFSETQ. Unmatched junction bases numbered 5, after V lost 0 bases and J lost 5 bases. The CDR3 coding sequence is TGCGCCAGCAGCTTGGCGGCTAGCGGGGGGGCGGAGACCCAGTACTTC. Its protein is CASSLAASGGAETQYF. Looking up the rest from reference TRBV5-1 and TRBJ2-5 gives the full variable domain: KAGVTQTPRYLIKTRGQQVTLSCSPISGHRSVSWYQQTPGQGLQFLFEYFSETQRNKGNFPGRFSGRQFSNSRSEMNVSTLELGDSALYLCASSLAASGGAETQYFGPGTRLLVL.

The rearrangement links TRBV5-6 to TRBJ1-4, with D unclear. Trimming took 2 bases from V and 6 from J, leaving 8 bases between them. Germline-derived CDR1 and CDR2 are SGHDT and YYEEEE. The length of the CDR3 is 13 residues. The CDR3 spells CASSFLADEKLFF. DNA of the CDR3: TGTGCCAGCAGCTTTTTGGCTGATGAAAAACTGTTTTTT. Drawing the rest from reference TRBV5-6 and TRBJ1-4, the complete variable domain is DAGVTQSPTHLIKTRGQQVTLRCSPKSGHDTVSWYQQALGQGPQFIFQYYEEEERQRGNFPDRFSGHQFPNYSSELNVNALLLGDSALYLCASSFLADEKLFFGSGTQLSVL.

This clone was observed a handful of times. The chain uses TRBV7-9 and TRBJ1-1; 10 nucleotides line up with TRBD1. In germline, CDR1 is SEHNR, CDR2 FQNEAQ (reference sequence). Trimming removed 6 bases from V and 7 bases from J; junction bases left unmatched: 8. The CDR3 covers 14 residues. This CDR3 is CASSTGTGVVEAFF. The CDR3 nucleotides read TGTGCCAGCAGTACCGGGACAGGGGTTGTTGAAGCTTTCTTT.

The V and J genes are TRBV4-1 and TRBJ2-7; D ambiguous. CDR1 is MGHRA, CDR2 YSYEKL, per germline. Trimming shortened V by 0 bases and J by 2 bases, and 8 bases separated the two germline ends. This CDR3 spans 14 amino acids. The CDR3 spells CASSQDVEAYEQYF. In DNA form, the CDR3 reads TGCGCCAGCAGCCAAGATGTCGAAGCCTACGAGCAGTACTTC.

The chain has TRBV2 and TRBJ1-4, with D hard to call. This CDR3 is 14 amino acids long. Germline V CDR1 and CDR2: SNHLY, FYNNEI. The germline V and J ends were trimmed by 3 bases and 4 bases, with 9 bases remaining between them. Written as DNA, the CDR3 is TGTGCCAGCAGTGATGGGGATAGTAATGAAAAACTGTTTTTT. This encodes CASSDGDSNEKLFF.

This sequence joins TRBV13 and TRBJ2-4, with D perhaps matching TRBD1 or TRBD2 (5 bases each). The germline gives CDR1 PRHDT, CDR2 FYEKMQ (reference sequence). V dropped 1 base and J dropped 0 bases, with 10 bases sitting between them. The CDR3 extends over 16 amino acids. The CDR3: CASSLVGVLAKNIQYF. The CDR3 DNA is TGTGCCAGCAGCTTAGTGGGGGTTCTAGCCAAAAACATTCAGTACTTC.